This section outlines one T cell receptor (beta chain) sequence together with its context. Its antigen is not known. This record belongs to a study of a mutant IDH1 vaccine in newly diagnosed glioma. Time point defined: week 11, during vaccination. In the vaccine, a single dose held 300 ug of the mutant IDH1 20-mer peptide, along with topical imiquimod. Sequenced by immunoSEQ multiplex PCR; TCRdb stores in-frame clones only, minus some. The data show some 130,000 clones, 80% seen once. The CDR3 sequence is 12 residues long. Trimming removed 3 bases from V and 7 bases from J, with 9 bases in between. Per the germline V gene, CDR1 is LNHDA and CDR2 is SQIVND (reference sequence).

Sequences were derived from PBMCs, sampled from a glioma patient whose treatment included an IDH1 peptide vaccine. The rearrangement joins TRBV19 to TRBJ1-2; D not resolved. The TCR sequence derives from a middle-aged man with glioma. The CDR3 reads CASSIRHGGYTF. DNA of the CDR3: TGTGCCAGTAGTATCCGGCACGGTGGCTACACCTTC.